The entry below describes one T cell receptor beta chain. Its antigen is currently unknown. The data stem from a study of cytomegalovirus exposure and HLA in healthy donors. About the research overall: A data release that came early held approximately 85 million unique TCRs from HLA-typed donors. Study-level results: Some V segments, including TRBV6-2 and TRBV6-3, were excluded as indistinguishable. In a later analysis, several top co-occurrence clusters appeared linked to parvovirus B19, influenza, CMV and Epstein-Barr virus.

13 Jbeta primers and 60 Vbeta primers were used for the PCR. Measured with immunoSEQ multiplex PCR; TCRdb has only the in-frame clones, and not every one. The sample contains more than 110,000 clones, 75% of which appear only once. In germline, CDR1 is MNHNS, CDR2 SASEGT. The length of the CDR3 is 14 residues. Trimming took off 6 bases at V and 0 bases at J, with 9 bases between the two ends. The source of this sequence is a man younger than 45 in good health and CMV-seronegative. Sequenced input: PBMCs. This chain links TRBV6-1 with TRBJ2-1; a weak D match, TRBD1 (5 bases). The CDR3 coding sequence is TGTGCCAGCAGCCTCAGGGTCTCCTACAATGAGCAGTTCTTC. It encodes CASSLRVSYNEQFF.